A single sample is the source of the 27 T cell receptor beta chains below, sequenced in a study of T cell responses to AZD1222 COVID-19 vaccine (dated by TCRdb to the early 2020s). The library was obtained by the immunoSEQ multiplex PCR assay. This immuneACCESS table, as held by TCRdb, lists in-frame sequences with V and J called but not all clones. Of the missing ones, under half trace to an unresolved V gene in checked studies; the others have no known cause. The sample contains more than 150,000 clones, around nine tenths of them found a single time. The ten largest clones represent 0.49% of the sample. The sample's time point label, decoded: baseline before first vaccination. Here the sequenced sample was peripheral blood, taken on day 0 of AZD1222 vaccination. These receptors were obtained from an adult in good health.

This chain joins TRBV6-2 or TRBV6-3 and TRBJ1-5; TRBD1 is a possible D gene (6 bases). Germline CDR1 and CDR2: MNHEY and SVGEGT. The CDR3 sequence is 17 residues long. The V and J ends lost 4 bases and 4 bases respectively, with 20 bases between them. The CDR3 sequence is CASSSGAYPPENQPQHF. Written as DNA, the CDR3 is TGTGCCAGCAGTTCGGGGGCCTACCCCCCCGAAAATCAGCCCCAGCATTTT.

V is TRBV4-2 and J is TRBJ2-1; perhaps TRBD2 as D (6 bases). Germline V gene lookup returns CDR1 LGHNA and CDR2 YNFKEQ. Trimming shortened V by 4 bases and J by 1 base, and 14 bases separated the two germline ends. This CDR3 region has 16 residues. The CDR3 protein is CASSLEGRGSYNEQFF. The DNA for the CDR3 is TGTGCCAGCAGCCTTGAGGGGCGGGGATCCTACAATGAGCAGTTCTTC.

The CDR3 protein is CASPPDRGVEAFF. CDR3 nucleotide sequence: TGCGCCAGCCCCCCGGACAGGGGAGTTGAAGCTTTCTTT. The gene calls are TRBV23-1 and TRBJ1-1; 9 bases line up with TRBD1. TRBV23-1 has ORF status, its function being uncertain. This CDR3 has 13 residues. J lost 7 bases, V lost 8 bases, and 8 bases had no gene match.

The gene calls are TRBV27 and TRBJ1-2, with unresolved D. Trimming stripped 2 bases from V and 8 bases from J, with 6 bases between. The CDR3 has 11 amino acids. Germline lookup yields CDR1 MNHEY and CDR2 SMNVEV (reference sequence). This chain's CDR3 is CASSLGSGYTF. CDR3 sequence (DNA): TGTGCCAGCAGTTTAGGGTCGGGCTACACCTTC.

The chain employs TRBV10-3 and TRBJ2-2; D is undetermined. The CDR3 is 17 residues long. Per germline, CDR1 ENHRY and CDR2 SYGVKD. Trimming pared 5 bases from V and 3 bases from J, leaving 19 bases between. The CDR3 loop is CAISRGEVRRDTGELFF. The CDR3 nucleotides are TGTGCCATCAGTCGAGGCGAAGTCAGGAGAGACACCGGGGAGCTGTTTTTT.

The chain has TRBV20-1 and TRBJ1-5; D not certain. Looked up from germline, CDR1 is DFQATT and CDR2 is SNEGSKA (reference sequence). Trimming took off 3 bases at V and 3 bases at J, with 9 bases between the two ends. The CDR3 is made up of 13 amino acids. CDR3 nucleotide sequence: TGCAGTGCTAGTTTCCAAAACAATCAGCCCCAGCATTTT. Translating it yields CSASFQNNQPQHF.

The chain joins TRBV11-2 to TRBJ1-2; D perhaps matches TRBD1 (6 bases). The germline V gene has CDR1 SGHAT and CDR2 FQNNGV. The CDR3 covers 14 residues. Trimming shortened V by 5 bases and J by 3 bases, and 13 bases separated the two germline ends. DNA for the CDR3: TGTGCCAGCAGCCTTGACAGGATGGACTATGGCTACACCTTC. This translates into CASSLDRMDYGYTF.

This chain uses TRBV25-1 with TRBJ1-1; TRBD1 might be the D (5 bases). With 2 bases removed from V and 7 bases from J, the gap between germline ends came to 14 bases. The germline V gene has CDR1 MGHDK and CDR2 SYGVNS. The CDR3 is made up of 14 amino acids. DNA of the CDR3: TGTGCCAGCAGTGAAAGGTCCCGGGGGGGTGAAGCTTTCTTT. The encoded protein is CASSERSRGGEAFF.

This sequence joins TRBV6-5 and TRBJ2-7, with D perhaps given as TRBD1 or TRBD2 (6 bases each). V was clipped by 6 bases and J by 3 bases, with 15 bases between them. The CDR3 sequence is 14 residues long. Germline lookup yields CDR1 MNHEY and CDR2 SVGAGI. The CDR3 nucleotides read TGTGCCAGCAGGACGGGGGACACCTTCTACGAGCAGTACTTC. This codes for CASRTGDTFYEQYF.

CDR3 coding DNA: TGTGCCAGCAGTGAAGTGGGACAGGGATTCCGTTTCTCCTACGAGCAGTACTTC. As protein: CASSEVGQGFRFSYEQYF. This chain connects TRBV6-1 to TRBJ2-7, with 9 positions matching TRBD1. J was trimmed by 0 bases and V by 1 base; bases with no gene match: 10. Germline values: CDR1 MNHNS, CDR2 SASEGT. The CDR3 contains 18 residues.

This clone showed up just a few times. The rearrangement uses TRBV7-6 and TRBJ2-4; D possibly corresponds to TRBD2 (7 bases). CDR1 is SGHVS and CDR2 is FNYEAQ in the germline V gene. V was clipped by 0 bases and J by 3 bases, with 12 bases between them. CDR3 length equals 16 residues. CDR3 in amino acids: CASSLAIRGGKNIQYF. CDR3 in DNA: TGTGCCAGCAGCTTAGCGATAAGGGGGGGCAAAAACATTCAGTACTTC.

As concerns this clone: In the same sample, other DNA sequences code for this CDR3. The chain is built from TRBV18 and TRBJ1-1, with D hard to call. Trimming shortened V by 1 base and J by 3 bases, and 6 bases separated the two germline ends. The CDR3 is made up of 13 amino acids. Germline CDR1 and CDR2: KGHSH and LQKENI. CDR3 in amino acids: CASSPLQDTEAFF. CDR3 DNA sequence: TGTGCCAGCTCACCACTTCAGGACACTGAAGCTTTCTTT.

About this clone itself: This CDR3 is also generated by other DNA sequences in the sample. The V gene is TRBV12-3 or TRBV12-4, the J gene TRBJ1-1; D perhaps matches TRBD1 (5 bases). The V end lost 6 bases, the J end lost 6 bases, and 14 bases lay between the germline ends. The CDR3 loop spans 13 amino acids. This CDR3 is CASSPTGTAEAFF. The CDR3, as DNA: TGTGCCAGCAGCCCAACAGGAACGGCTGAAGCTTTCTTT.

The V and J genes are TRBV5-4 and TRBJ2-7, with D possibly being TRBD1 (6 bases). The CDR3 spans 12 residues. Germline CDR1 and CDR2: SGHNT and YYREEE (reference sequence). Between the trimmed V and J ends, which lost 4 bases and 6 bases, there was a span of 11 bases. The CDR3 DNA sequence: TGTGCCAGCAGCCGACAGGCTATCGAGCAGTACTTC. Translating gives CASSRQAIEQYF.

CDR3 in DNA: TGTGCCAGCAGCGTAGGAGCGAGCGGGAGGGTGACAGATACGCAGTATTTT. Its translation is CASSVGASGRVTDTQYF. The chain combines TRBV9 with TRBJ2-3; 10 nucleotides agree with TRBD2. The length of the CDR3 is 17 residues. J was trimmed by 3 bases and V by 0 bases; bases with no gene match: 7. Germline loops: CDR1 SGDLS, CDR2 YYNGEE.

This chain links TRBV21-1 with TRBJ2-4; TRBD2 is the table's D call, not checked against the DNA. TRBV21-1 is annotated as a pseudogene. CDR3 length: 14 residues. The CDR3 sequence is CASSWRLAKNIQYF. DNA of the CDR3: TGTGCCAGCAGCTGGAGGTTAGCCAAAAACATTCAGTACTTC.

This chain connects TRBV4-3 to TRBJ1-6; no firm D call. The CDR3 covers 19 residues. V was clipped by 0 bases and J by 0 bases, with 15 bases between them. Looked up from germline, CDR1 is LGHNA and CDR2 is YSLEER. The DNA of the CDR3 is TGCGCCAGCAGCCAAGATACGTCCCCACAGAGCTCCTATAATTCACCCCTCCACTTT. Translated, it gives CASSQDTSPQSSYNSPLHF.

This rearrangement joins TRBV18 to TRBJ1-2; D unclear. Germline CDR1 is KGHSH and CDR2 is LQKENI. CDR3 length equals 16 residues. Trimming pared 2 bases from V and 0 bases from J, leaving 13 bases between. The DNA for the CDR3 is TGTGCCAGCTCACCATTGGACGGGCAATCTAACTATGGCTACACCTTC. Amino acids: CASSPLDGQSNYGYTF.

The chain uses TRBV12-3 or TRBV12-4 and TRBJ1-1; a possible D gene is TRBD1 (5 bases). The CDR3 length is 13 residues. Trimming removed 5 bases at V and 5 bases at J, with 12 bases between. CDR3 DNA sequence: TGTGCCAGCAGTCACCGACAGAGAACTGAAGCTTTCTTT. Protein sequence: CASSHRQRTEAFF.

This chain uses TRBV18 with TRBJ1-2, with no clear D. The V end was cut by 3 bases, the J end by 2 bases, with 13 bases between. The germline CDR1 and CDR2 sequences are KGHSH and LQKENI. This CDR3 is built from 15 residues. In DNA form, the CDR3 reads TGTGCCAGCTCACCCGGGCCGACCACAAACTATGGCTACACCTTC. Translating it yields CASSPGPTTNYGYTF. The full variable domain, rest sourced from reference TRBV18 and TRBJ1-2, is NAGVMQNPRHLVRRRGQEARLRCSPMKGHSHVYWYRQLPEEGLKFMVYLQKENIIDESGMPKERFSAEFPKEGPSILRIQQVVRGDSAAYFCASSPGPTTNYGYTFGSGTRLTVV.

This chain joins TRBV5-4 and TRBJ2-1, with D tentatively TRBD2 (6 bases). This CDR3 comprises 16 residues. Germline V gives CDR1 SGHNT, CDR2 YYREEE (reference sequence). V was cut by 0 bases and J by 5 bases, with 15 bases left in between. CDR3 sequence reads: CASSLAGGGKDNEQFF. As DNA, the CDR3 is TGTGCCAGCAGCTTGGCCGGGGGAGGAAAAGACAATGAGCAGTTCTTC.

This rearrangement joins TRBV7-9 to TRBJ2-2; 7 positions match TRBD2. J lost 4 bases, V lost 5 bases, and 7 bases had no gene match. Germline assignment: CDR1 SEHNR and CDR2 FQNEAQ (reference sequence). The CDR3 runs to 15 residues. The CDR3 bases are TGTGCCAGCAGCACCCCGGGACTACCCACCGGGGAGCTGTTTTTT. Translation gives CASSTPGLPTGELFF.

The V and J genes are TRBV29-1 and TRBJ2-5; 7 bases line up with TRBD2. Looked up from germline, CDR1 is SQVTM and CDR2 is ANQGSEA. CDR3 length: 13 residues. CDR3 region: CSVITGGAETQYF. The CDR3 DNA follows: TGCAGTGTGATCACGGGAGGAGCAGAGACCCAGTACTTC.

The genes are TRBV4-3 and TRBJ1-5; perhaps TRBD1 as D (5 bases). The CDR3 contains 15 residues. V lost 1 base and J lost 7, with 14 bases in between. The V gene's germline CDR1 is LGHNA and CDR2 YSLEER. CDR3 amino acids: CASSQVAGRGQPQHF. The CDR3, as DNA: TGCGCCAGCAGCCAAGTGGCAGGCCGGGGGCAGCCCCAGCATTTT.

This chain links TRBV29-1 with TRBJ1-5; D remains unclear. The germline V and J ends were trimmed by 7 bases and 4 bases, with 11 bases remaining between them. The CDR3 covers 12 residues. The germline V gene encodes CDR1 SQVTM and CDR2 ANQGSEA. The DNA of the CDR3 is TGCAGCGCCGGCAGCGTTAATCAGCCCCAGCATTTT. Its translation: CSAGSVNQPQHF.

The chain has TRBV20-1 and TRBJ2-1; D gene ambiguous. Germline V gene data show CDR1 as DFQATT and CDR2 as SNEGSKA (reference sequence). The V gene lost 2 bases and the J gene lost 5 bases, with 1 base spanning the gap. CDR3 length equals 10 residues. CDR3 residues: CSARHNEQFF. The CDR3 DNA sequence: TGCAGTGCTAGACACAATGAGCAGTTCTTC.

The chain uses TRBV19 and TRBJ2-1; D is possibly TRBD1 (7 bases). Germline CDR1 LNHDA, CDR2 SQIVND (reference sequence). CDR3 length: 16 residues. The V end lost 3 bases, the J end lost 7 bases, and 19 bases lay between the germline ends. This CDR3 is CASSIYSRGVSNEQFF. In DNA form, the CDR3 reads TGTGCCAGTAGTATTTATTCCAGGGGGGTGAGTAATGAGCAGTTCTTC.